Listed here are 23 T cell receptor beta chains from one sample, sequenced in a study of cytomegalovirus exposure and HLA in healthy donors. The primer mix had 60 Vbeta and 13 Jbeta primers. Profiled with immunoSEQ multiplex PCR; TCRdb holds only in-frame clones, not every one. The profile covers over 60,000 clones, with roughly 82% appearing a single time and around an eighth taken by the ten largest. The sample consisted of PBMCs. These receptors came from a man aged 65-85 years in good health and CMV-seronegative.

This clone was seen only a few times. The chain uses TRBV23-1 and TRBJ1-5; D is ambiguous. TRBV23-1 is classed as an ORF, of uncertain function. The CDR3 runs 17 residues. Trimming left V 2 bases short and J 0 bases short, with 14 bases between. The CDR3 nucleotides are TGCGCCAGCAGTCAACCCTCAGGAGGTTCTAGCAATCAGCCCCAGCATTTT. This sequence encodes CASSQPSGGSSNQPQHF.

The V gene is TRBV14, the J gene TRBJ1-4; D might be TRBD1 (5 bases). The CDR3 is made up of 14 amino acids. The germline V and J ends were trimmed by 5 bases and 8 bases, with 15 bases remaining between them. Germline V gene lookup returns CDR1 SGHDN and CDR2 FVKESK. The DNA for the CDR3 is TGTGCCAGCAGCAGGGGACTGCTTAAAGAAAAACTGTTTTTT. Amino acids: CASSRGLLKEKLFF.

The rearrangement uses TRBV6-6 and TRBJ1-6; D possibly corresponds to TRBD1 (5 bases). Trimming took 2 bases from V and 9 from J, leaving 11 bases between them. From germline, CDR1 is MNHNY and CDR2 SVGAGI (reference sequence). The CDR3 is made up of 14 amino acids. The chain's CDR3 is CASSYEQEASPLHF. The CDR3 DNA reads as TGTGCCAGCAGTTACGAACAGGAAGCTTCACCCCTCCACTTT.

This clone showed up just once. V gene TRBV19 combines with J gene TRBJ1-5, with a tentative D call TRBD1 (6 bases). This CDR3 is 15 amino acids long. Deletions cut 5 bases from V and 0 bases from J, with 11 bases between. Germline CDR1 reads LNHDA; CDR2 reads SQIVND (reference sequence). CDR3: CASSRTAYSNQPQHF. For the CDR3, the DNA is TGTGCCAGTAGTCGGACAGCTTATAGCAATCAGCCCCAGCATTTT.

V usage is TRBV19 and J usage is TRBJ2-7; weak D call: TRBD2 (6 bases). This CDR3 comprises 14 residues. Per the germline V gene, CDR1 is LNHDA and CDR2 is SQIVND (reference sequence). The V end was cut by 1 base, the J end by 7 bases, with 14 bases between. CDR3 amino acids: CASSIARDSGEQYF. The CDR3 DNA reads TGTGCCAGTAGTATAGCCAGGGACTCGGGAGAGCAGTACTTC.

J is TRBJ1-2 and V is TRBV6-1; tentative D call: TRBD1 (5 bases). CDR1 is MNHNS, CDR2 SASEGT, per germline. There are 15 residues in the CDR3. V gave up 6 bases and J gave up 0 bases, with 14 bases separating them. In DNA, the CDR3 is TGTGCCAGCAGGCTCGCAGGGTCCACTAACTATGGCTACACCTTC. Its translation: CASRLAGSTNYGYTF.

This chain connects TRBV28 to TRBJ2-7; D may be TRBD2 (7 bases). The germline gives CDR1 MDHEN, CDR2 SYDVKM. V was cut by 2 bases and J by 1 base, with 9 bases left in between. This CDR3 spans 14 amino acids. The CDR3 here is CASSLGGASYEQYF. CDR3 in DNA: TGTGCCAGCAGTTTAGGGGGGGCTTCCTACGAGCAGTACTTC.

This chain connects TRBV5-1 to TRBJ2-7, with 7 bases matching TRBD1. The length of the CDR3 is 14 residues. Losses at the gene ends were 0 bases for V and 4 bases for J; bases not matched to a gene: 4. The germline gives CDR1 SGHRS, CDR2 YFSETQ. CDR3 nucleotide sequence: TGCGCCAGCAGCTTGGCGCTACAGGGGTACGAGCAGTACTTC. Translation gives CASSLALQGYEQYF.

J is TRBJ1-1 and V is TRBV30; D gene unclear. The germline V gene encodes CDR1 GTSNPN and CDR2 SVGIG (reference sequence). V lost 5 bases to trimming and J lost 0 bases, with 7 bases between them. The CDR3 sequence is 12 residues long. CDR3 amino acids: CAWVAMNTEAFF. The DNA for the CDR3 is TGTGCCTGGGTAGCTATGAACACTGAAGCTTTCTTT.

The V and J genes are TRBV7-9 and TRBJ2-1; 8 nucleotides match TRBD2. J was trimmed by 7 bases and V by 10 bases; bases with no gene match: 15. Germline CDR1 is SEHNR and CDR2 is FQNEAQ (reference sequence). This CDR3 has 15 amino acids. This CDR3 reads CATPMAGGRGNEQFF. Here the CDR3 DNA reads TGTGCCACCCCCATGGCGGGGGGTAGGGGAAATGAGCAGTTCTTC.

The chain is built from TRBV7-2 and TRBJ1-4; D not resolved. CDR3 size: 13 residues. Germline V gene data show CDR1 as SGHTA and CDR2 as FQGNSA. The germline V and J ends were trimmed by 5 bases and 5 bases, with 9 bases remaining between them. DNA of the CDR3: TGTGCCAGCAGCACGGACTGGAATGAAAAACTGTTTTTT. Translated: CASSTDWNEKLFF.

The chain links TRBV10-1 to TRBJ1-1; 7 positions match TRBD1. CDR1 and CDR2 from the germline V gene are WNHNN and SYGVQD (reference sequence). The V and J ends lost 0 bases and 8 bases, in that order; junction bases with no gene match: 3. CDR3 size: 13 residues. In DNA, the CDR3 is TGCGCCAGCAGTGAGTCAGGGGGCTGCGAAGCTTTCTTT. As protein: CASSESGGCEAFF.

This chain connects TRBV7-9 to TRBJ1-1; D gene unclear. Per germline, CDR1 SEHNR and CDR2 FQNEAQ (reference sequence). The CDR3 loop spans 13 amino acids. The germline V and J ends were trimmed by 3 bases and 7 bases, with 12 bases remaining between them. The CDR3 is CASSLGDNFEAFF. CDR3 nucleotide sequence: TGTGCCAGCAGCTTGGGTGACAACTTTGAAGCTTTCTTT.

This chain links TRBV7-9 with TRBJ1-6; D might be TRBD1 (5 bases). The CDR3 totals 15 residues. Germline CDR1 is SEHNR and CDR2 is FQNEAQ (reference sequence). V was shortened by 1 base and J by 9 bases, with 13 bases between the two germline ends. The CDR3: CASSLGQSVASPLHF. The CDR3, as DNA: TGTGCCAGCAGCTTAGGACAGTCGGTAGCTTCACCCCTCCACTTT.

As DNA, the CDR3 is TGCGCCAGCAGAGAAGGGACTAGCGGGGGTGAAGAGACCCAGTACTTC. Translation gives CASREGTSGGEETQYF. The chain uses TRBV5-1 and TRBJ2-5; 14 nucleotides line up with TRBD2. Germline V gives CDR1 SGHRS, CDR2 YFSETQ. V lost 5 bases to trimming and J lost 3 bases; unmatched junction nucleotides: 6. This CDR3 is built from 16 residues.

As to this clone: A read error may produce the germline difference seen at one junction end. This chain connects TRBV7-2 to TRBJ2-5; D ambiguous. The CDR3 spans 13 residues. Germline V gene data show CDR1 as SGHTA and CDR2 as FQGNSA. The CDR3 DNA reads as TGTGCCAGCAGCTTTGTAGCCGGAGAGGCCCAGTACTTC. It translates to CASSFVAGEAQYF.

The chain employs TRBV5-4 and TRBJ2-7, with 9 bases that match TRBD1. This CDR3 contains 15 residues. Germline loops: CDR1 SGHNT, CDR2 YYREEE (reference sequence). V dropped 4 bases and J dropped 1; count of bases not matched to a gene: 6. This CDR3 is CASSITGGPSYEQYF. The CDR3 DNA is TGTGCCAGCAGCATTACAGGGGGCCCTTCCTACGAGCAGTACTTC.

J is TRBJ2-2 and V is TRBV15; D is unclear. Germline V gene data show CDR1 as LNHNV and CDR2 as YYDKDF (reference sequence). V dropped 0 bases and J dropped 6 bases, with 8 bases sitting between them. The CDR3 covers 14 residues. Here the CDR3 reads CATSRDEIAGELFF. CDR3 bases: TGTGCCACCAGCAGAGATGAGATCGCCGGGGAGCTGTTTTTT.

The rearrangement joins TRBV5-6 to TRBJ1-2; D gene uncertain. V gave up 6 bases and J gave up 6 bases, with 15 bases separating them. This CDR3 has 13 amino acids. Germline-derived CDR1 and CDR2 are SGHDT and YYEEEE. The CDR3 is CASKILGRDGYTF. For the CDR3, the DNA is TGTGCCAGCAAGATCCTTGGGAGGGATGGCTACACCTTC.

This rearrangement joins TRBV30 to TRBJ1-2, with D perhaps matching TRBD1 (6 bases). The CDR3 spans 13 residues. The V gene's germline CDR1 is GTSNPN and CDR2 SVGIG (reference sequence). Trimming left V 0 bases short and J 7 bases short, with 12 bases between. CDR3 loop: CAWSVQGVGGYTF. In DNA, the CDR3 is TGTGCCTGGAGTGTACAGGGCGTCGGTGGCTACACCTTC. The entire variable domain, with the rest obtained from reference TRBV30 and TRBJ1-2, is as follows: SQTIHQWPATLVQPVGSPLSLECTVEGTSNPNLYWYRQAAGRGLQLLFYSVGIGQISSEVPQNLSASRPQDRQFILSSKKLLLSDSGFYLCAWSVQGVGGYTFGSGTRLTVV.

This clone was seen a few times. The chain has TRBV5-1 and TRBJ2-3; 9 bases map to TRBD2. This CDR3 spans 16 amino acids. V dropped 2 bases and J dropped 5; count of bases not matched to a gene: 9. Germline-derived CDR1 and CDR2 are SGHRS and YFSETQ. CDR3 sequence reads: CASSLGTSTKGDTQYF. CDR3 in DNA: TGCGCCAGCAGCTTAGGGACTAGCACTAAGGGAGATACGCAGTATTTT.

V usage is TRBV18 and J usage is TRBJ1-6, with 7 positions matching TRBD1. The CDR3 is 15 amino acids. Per germline, CDR1 KGHSH and CDR2 LQKENI. V shed 2 bases and J 7 bases; nucleotides not matched to a gene: 5. The CDR3 bases are TGTGCCAGCTCACCATCATACAGGGGAAATTCACCCCTCCACTTT. It translates to CASSPSYRGNSPLHF.

Details on this clone: An end of the junction does not agree with germline; a read error may underlie this. The chain links TRBV7-9 to TRBJ1-1; 7 nucleotides align to TRBD1. CDR1 is SEHNR, CDR2 FQNEAQ, per germline (reference sequence). This CDR3 region has 13 residues. The DNA of the CDR3 is TGTTCCAGCAGCTTGGTGGGACAGAGTGAAGCTTTCTTT. This gives the protein CSSSLVGQSEAFF.